The 23 T cell receptor beta chains reported below all come from one sample, sequenced in a study of cytomegalovirus exposure and HLA in healthy donors. PCR involved 60 Vbeta and 13 Jbeta primers. Profiling relied on immunoSEQ multiplex PCR, and the TCRdb table lists in-frame clones only, not all of them. The sample has about 110,000 clones; about 70% are singletons. The sequencing sample was made of PBMCs. The receptors stem from a young woman in good health and CMV-seronegative.

The CDR3 region has the DNA TGCGCCAGCAGCTCGGGAGATCGGAGAGGTAACACTGAAGCTTTCTTT. The encoded protein is CASSSGDRRGNTEAFF. V and J are TRBV5-1 and TRBJ1-1; no clear D. This CDR3 region has 16 residues. Germline V gene lookup returns CDR1 SGHRS and CDR2 YFSETQ. V was pared by 3 bases and J by 2 bases, with 17 bases between.

This chain joins TRBV9 and TRBJ2-3, with 12 bases identical to TRBD2. Germline-derived CDR1 and CDR2 are SGDLS and YYNGEE. The ends lost 0 bases at V and 2 bases at J; junction bases unmatched: 4. The CDR3 has 17 amino acids. The CDR3: CASSVGLAGATTDTQYF. Written as DNA, the CDR3 is TGTGCCAGCAGCGTAGGACTAGCGGGGGCCACCACAGATACGCAGTATTTT.

This clone has only one observation. This chain uses TRBV5-1 with TRBJ1-1; D is unclear. The V and J ends lost 4 bases and 3 bases respectively, with 22 bases between them. In germline, CDR1 is SGHRS, CDR2 YFSETQ. CDR3 length: 17 residues. CDR3 in amino acids: CASSLDFLLSSHTEAFF. The CDR3 bases are TGCGCCAGCAGCCTGGATTTCCTACTATCCTCCCACACTGAAGCTTTCTTT.

This chain joins TRBV7-2 and TRBJ1-5, with 9 positions matching TRBD1. V dropped 4 bases and J dropped 0; count of bases not matched to a gene: 4. The CDR3 extends over 16 amino acids. Per germline, CDR1 SGHTA and CDR2 FQGNSA. The DNA for the CDR3 is TGTGCCAGCAGCTCGGACAGGGGTTATAGCAATCAGCCCCAGCATTTT. Translated: CASSSDRGYSNQPQHF.

The chain links TRBV5-6 to TRBJ2-4, with 10 bases matching TRBD1. The CDR3 spans 14 residues. Trimming removed 4 bases from V and 8 bases from J; junction bases left unmatched: 6. Germline V CDR1 and CDR2: SGHDT, YYEEEE. Here the CDR3 DNA reads TGTGCCAGCAGCCCCAGGACAGGGGGGGACATTCAGTACTTC. The encoded protein is CASSPRTGGDIQYF.

Only one count was recorded for this clone. V usage is TRBV21-1 and J usage is TRBJ1-1. TRBV21-1 is a listed pseudogene. The CDR3 loop spans 12 amino acids. The chain's CDR3 is CASSKPTGYHFF. The CDR3 region has the DNA TGTGCCAGCAGCAAACCCACGGGGTACCATTTCTTT.

The rearrangement links TRBV9 to TRBJ1-1, with 9 bases aligning to TRBD1. This CDR3 has 14 amino acids. The germline gives CDR1 SGDLS, CDR2 YYNGEE. The V gene end was trimmed by 3 bases and the J gene end by 12 bases; junction bases not matched to a gene: 12. The CDR3 coding sequence is TGTGCCAGCAGCGAAAGGACAGGGGATGGTAGAACTTTCTTT. Protein: CASSERTGDGRTFF.

This clone was seen a few times. V and J are TRBV7-2 and TRBJ1-1; possible D gene TRBD1, 6 bases. CDR3 length: 15 residues. Between the trimmed V and J ends, which lost 5 bases and 3 bases, there was a span of 16 bases. Per the germline V gene, CDR1 is SGHTA and CDR2 is FQGNSA. The CDR3 DNA follows: TGTGCCAGCAGCCTCCAGGGGCGCGAGGACACTGAAGCTTTCTTT. It codes for CASSLQGREDTEAFF.

This clone was found a few times. The J gene is TRBJ2-3, the V gene TRBV7-8, with 7 positions matching TRBD2. Germline V gene data show CDR1 as SGHVS and CDR2 as FQNEAQ. V gave up 1 base and J gave up 8 bases; unmatched junction bases: 9. This CDR3 has 15 amino acids. The CDR3 sequence: CASSLETSLWATQYF. The CDR3, as DNA: TGTGCCAGCAGCTTAGAGACTAGCCTTTGGGCTACGCAGTATTTT. The whole variable domain, remainder taken from reference TRBV7-8 and TRBJ2-3, is GAGVSQSPRYKVAKRGQDVALRCDPISGHVSLFWYQQALGQGPEFLTYFQNEAQLDKSGLPSDRFFAERPEGSVSTLKIQRTQQEDSAVYLCASSLETSLWATQYFGPGTRLTVL.

The rearrangement joins TRBV30 to TRBJ1-1; the match to TRBD1 covers 9 bases. J gave up 1 base and V 3 bases, and 6 bases lay outside the gene matches. The CDR3 length is 15 residues. The germline gives CDR1 GTSNPN, CDR2 SVGIG (reference sequence). The CDR3 spells CAWRGQGRWNTEAFF. The CDR3, as DNA: TGTGCCTGGAGGGGACAGGGAAGATGGAACACTGAAGCTTTCTTT. Complete variable domain (other parts from reference TRBV30 and TRBJ1-1): SQTIHQWPATLVQPVGSPLSLECTVEGTSNPNLYWYRQAAGRGLQLLFYSVGIGQISSEVPQNLSASRPQDRQFILSSKKLLLSDSGFYLCAWRGQGRWNTEAFFGQGTRLTVV.

The V and J genes are TRBV29-1 and TRBJ1-1; D gene ambiguous. The CDR3 covers 12 residues. Germline CDR1 reads SQVTM; CDR2 reads ANQGSEA. V lost 2 bases, J lost 2 bases, and 6 bases lay in between. In DNA form, the CDR3 reads TGCAGCGTTGAACGGTATAACACTGAAGCTTTCTTT. Protein sequence: CSVERYNTEAFF.

The chain uses TRBV5-1 and TRBJ2-2; no reliable D call. V was trimmed by 1 base and J by 2 bases, leaving 9 bases between them. The CDR3 runs to 15 residues. Germline V gene data show CDR1 as SGHRS and CDR2 as YFSETQ. The CDR3 region has the DNA TGCGCCAGCAGCTTGAACGCAGTCAACACCGGGGAGCTGTTTTTT. As protein: CASSLNAVNTGELFF.

The chain carries TRBV11-2 and TRBJ2-2; 9 bases fit TRBD2. Germline V gene lookup returns CDR1 SGHAT and CDR2 FQNNGV. The CDR3 contains 14 residues. The junction had 4 bases not matched to a gene; V was cut back by 5 bases and J by 6 bases. CDR3 in DNA: TGTGCCAGCAGCGATAGCGGGAGTCCCGGGGAGCTGTTTTTT. Amino acids: CASSDSGSPGELFF.

A single count supports this clone. V is TRBV5-4 and J is TRBJ2-5; a weak D match, TRBD1 (6 bases). This CDR3 has 15 residues. The V and J ends lost 4 bases and 2 bases respectively, with 15 bases between them. Germline V lookup: CDR1 SGHNT, CDR2 YYREEE (reference sequence). This CDR3 is CASSQFRTEQETQYF. CDR3 nucleotides: TGTGCCAGCAGCCAGTTTAGGACAGAACAAGAGACCCAGTACTTC.

The chain employs TRBV15 and TRBJ1-1; D remains ambiguous. Deletions cut 0 bases from V and 1 base from J, with 12 bases between. Germline assignment: CDR1 LNHNV and CDR2 YYDKDF (reference sequence). The CDR3 has 16 amino acids. This CDR3 is CATSRDWSGTNTEAFF. The CDR3 region has the DNA TGTGCCACCAGCAGAGATTGGAGTGGTACGAACACTGAAGCTTTCTTT. Drawing the rest from reference TRBV15 and TRBJ1-1, the complete variable domain is DAMVIQNPRYQVTQFGKPVTLSCSQTLNHNVMYWYQQKSSQAPKLLFHYYDKDFNNEADTPDNFQSRRPNTSFCFLDIRSPGLGDTAMYLCATSRDWSGTNTEAFFGQGTRLTVV.

V is TRBV21-1 and J is TRBJ1-5; the table's D call, TRBD1, was not checked against the DNA. TRBV21-1 is reported as a pseudogene. The CDR3 consists of 15 residues. CDR3 region: CASTVQQGIEQPQHF. CDR3 bases: TGTGCCAGCACCGTTCAACAGGGGATCGAACAGCCCCAGCATTTT.

The CDR3 loop reads CASSLERLAGETQYF. Written as DNA, the CDR3 is TGTGCCAGCAGCTTAGAGCGGCTAGCGGGAGAGACCCAGTACTTC. This chain connects TRBV11-1 to TRBJ2-5; TRBD2 matches 8 bases. The V gene's germline CDR1 is SGHAT and CDR2 FQDESV (reference sequence). Losses at the gene ends were 1 base for V and 4 bases for J; bases not matched to a gene: 5. The CDR3 extends over 15 amino acids.

V and J are TRBV6-5 and TRBJ1-2, with D unclear. V lost 0 bases and J 6 bases, leaving 11 bases between the germline ends. The CDR3 is 14 amino acids. Germline-derived CDR1 and CDR2 are MNHEY and SVGAGI. The CDR3: CASSYSRGIDGYTF. CDR3 nucleotides: TGTGCCAGCAGTTACTCGAGAGGGATTGATGGCTACACCTTC.

The V and J genes are TRBV6-5 and TRBJ1-5, with 10 nucleotides matching TRBD1. CDR3 length: 15 amino acids. CDR1 and CDR2 (germline): MNHEY, SVGAGI. J lost 4 bases, V lost 5 bases, and 5 bases had no gene match. The CDR3 DNA follows: TGTGCCAGCAGTGGGGACAGGGGCGGGAATCAGCCCCAGCATTTT. Encoded protein: CASSGDRGGNQPQHF.

The J gene is TRBJ1-4, the V gene TRBV7-2; D is unresolved. Trimming stripped 4 bases from V and 11 bases from J, with 8 bases between. The germline gives CDR1 SGHTA, CDR2 FQGNSA. The CDR3 spans 11 residues. The CDR3 DNA follows: TGTGCCAGCAGCTCAGACAAGAAACTGTTTTTT. This gives the protein CASSSDKKLFF.

In this sample, this clone turned up a few times. CDR3: CSAVTPQDGYTF. The CDR3 nucleotides read TGCAGCGCCGTGACACCACAAGATGGCTACACCTTC. V usage is TRBV29-1 and J usage is TRBJ1-2, with D unresolved. The CDR3 has 12 residues. Germline CDR1 SQVTM, CDR2 ANQGSEA. V lost 7 bases and J 6 bases, leaving 15 bases between the germline ends. The entire variable domain, with the rest obtained from reference TRBV29-1 and TRBJ1-2, is as follows: SAVISQKPSRDICQRGTSLTIQCQVDSQVTMMFWYRQQPGQSLTLIATANQGSEATYESGFVIDKFPISRPNLTFSTLTVSNMSPEDSSIYLCSAVTPQDGYTFGSGTRLTVV.

The count of this clone is one. The chain recombines TRBV7-2 with TRBJ1-4, with D possibly TRBD1 on 5 matching bases. Germline CDR1 SGHTA, CDR2 FQGNSA. This CDR3 has 15 amino acids. Trimming stripped 2 bases from V and 7 bases from J, with 14 bases between. For the CDR3, the DNA is TGTGCCAGCAGCTTAATTTCGGGGGAAGCTGAAAAACTGTTTTTT. This sequence encodes CASSLISGEAEKLFF.

This clone turned up a few times. V and J are TRBV30 and TRBJ2-2; perhaps TRBD2 as D (7 bases). Germline V gene lookup returns CDR1 GTSNPN and CDR2 SVGIG (reference sequence). The CDR3 totals 15 residues. Trimming removed 5 bases at V and 3 bases at J, with 16 bases between. CDR3 sequence (DNA): TGTGCCTGGTTGGGGGCTGGGAGGGACACCGGGGAGCTGTTTTTT. Translated: CAWLGAGRDTGELFF. The full variable domain, rest sourced from reference TRBV30 and TRBJ2-2, is SQTIHQWPATLVQPVGSPLSLECTVEGTSNPNLYWYRQAAGRGLQLLFYSVGIGQISSEVPQNLSASRPQDRQFILSSKKLLLSDSGFYLCAWLGAGRDTGELFFGEGSRLTVL.